These 3 T cell receptor beta chains came from one sample sequenced in a study of blood T cell repertoires in COVID-19. Clones were read by immunoSEQ multiplex PCR, and TCRdb kept only the in-frame ones, dropping some. This table holds around 250,000 clones, more than 70% found once. Sequencing was performed on peripheral blood. The receptor set was obtained from a woman under 30 with acute or convalescent COVID-19.

Only a few counts were recorded for this clone. This chain uses TRBV11-2 with TRBJ2-7; D perhaps matches TRBD1 (6 bases). V was cut by 2 bases and J by 2 bases, with 13 bases left in between. The CDR3 totals 15 residues. The germline CDR1 and CDR2 sequences are SGHAT and FQNNGV. The chain's CDR3 is CASSLTTGLPYEQYF. CDR3 coding DNA: TGTGCCAGCAGCTTAACTACAGGGCTCCCCTACGAGCAGTACTTC.

The chain uses TRBV4-3 and TRBJ2-7; D is uncertain. Trimming took 3 bases from V and 5 from J, leaving 11 bases between them. The CDR3 is made up of 13 amino acids. Germline loops: CDR1 LGHNA, CDR2 YSLEER. The DNA for the CDR3 is TGCGCCAGCAGCCACGGGTCTCGGGACGAGCAGTACTTC. It specifies CASSHGSRDEQYF.

The CDR3 DNA reads TGCGCCAGCAGCCAAGACGGGACAGGGCGATCTGGAAACACCATATATTTT. It translates to CASSQDGTGRSGNTIYF. V gene TRBV4-3 combines with J gene TRBJ1-3; TRBD1 matches at 9 bases. The CDR3 runs 17 residues. CDR1 is LGHNA, CDR2 YSLEER, per germline. The junction had 4 bases not matched to a gene; V was cut back by 0 bases and J by 1 base.